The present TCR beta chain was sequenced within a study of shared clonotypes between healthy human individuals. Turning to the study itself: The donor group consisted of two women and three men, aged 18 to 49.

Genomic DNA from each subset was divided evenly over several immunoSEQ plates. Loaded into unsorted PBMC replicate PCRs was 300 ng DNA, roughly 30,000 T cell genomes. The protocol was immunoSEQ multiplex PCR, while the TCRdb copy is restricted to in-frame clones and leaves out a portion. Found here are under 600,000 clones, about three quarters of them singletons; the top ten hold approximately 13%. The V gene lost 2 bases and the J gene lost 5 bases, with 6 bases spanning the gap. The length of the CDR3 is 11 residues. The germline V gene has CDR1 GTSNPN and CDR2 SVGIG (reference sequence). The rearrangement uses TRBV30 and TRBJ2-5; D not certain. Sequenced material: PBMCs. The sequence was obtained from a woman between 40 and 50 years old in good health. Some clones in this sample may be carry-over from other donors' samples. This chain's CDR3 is CAWSLRETQYF. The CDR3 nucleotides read TGTGCCTGGAGTCTCAGGGAGACCCAGTACTTC.